The 10 T cell receptor beta chains in this list originate from one sample, sequenced in a study of blood T cell repertoires in COVID-19 (dated by TCRdb to about 2020). Libraries were built with the immunoSEQ multiplex PCR assay. As stored in TCRdb, this immuneACCESS dataset retains in-frame rearrangements with V and J assigned. A fraction of the clones does not appear; measured against another copy, unresolved V genes explain less than half of the discrepancy, and the remainder lacks a known reason. The sample table records hundreds of thousands of clones; nearly 90% of these occur just once. The ten largest clonotypes hold roughly 2% of the sample. The sample taken for sequencing was PBMCs or T cells enriched from blood (not recorded which). These receptors originate from a woman aged 40 to 49 with acute COVID-19.

The rearrangement joins TRBV4-1 to TRBJ1-3; D is unclear. Trimming cost V 0 bases and J 0 bases, with 6 bases left between them. The CDR3 is made up of 15 amino acids. Germline CDR1 MGHRA, CDR2 YSYEKL. The DNA for the CDR3 is TGCGCCAGCAGCCAAGATGGCACCTCTGGAAACACCATATATTTT. It translates to CASSQDGTSGNTIYF.

This sequence joins TRBV19 and TRBJ2-1; 11 nucleotides line up with TRBD2. With V trimmed by 5 bases and J by 5 bases, 11 bases remained unmatched. CDR3 length equals 17 residues. The germline V gene encodes CDR1 LNHDA and CDR2 SQIVND (reference sequence). The CDR3 DNA reads TGTGCCAGTAGTTCCCCACCCGGGACTAGCGGAAACAATGAGCAGTTCTTC. Translation gives CASSSPPGTSGNNEQFF.

This chain joins TRBV5-5 and TRBJ1-5; weak D call: TRBD1 (6 bases). V was trimmed by 4 bases and J by 0 bases, leaving 17 bases between them. Per the germline V gene, CDR1 is SGHKS and CDR2 is YYEKEE (reference sequence). The CDR3 is 17 amino acids. The CDR3 reads CASSPVWAGASNQPQHF. The CDR3 bases are TGTGCCAGCAGCCCCGTATGGGCAGGGGCTAGCAATCAGCCCCAGCATTTT.

The chain joins TRBV18 to TRBJ2-2; the D gene is possibly TRBD2 (7 bases). Trimming left V 3 bases short and J 0 bases short, with 11 bases between. The CDR3 loop spans 16 amino acids. Germline V gives CDR1 KGHSH, CDR2 LQKENI. The CDR3 protein is CASSPGGPANTGELFF. As DNA, the CDR3 is TGTGCCAGCTCACCGGGGGGGCCGGCGAACACCGGGGAGCTGTTTTTT.

The CDR3 DNA is TGTGCCAGCAGCCAAGAGTCCACTAGCGGGGGAGGGACCCAGTACTTC. This translates into CASSQESTSGGGTQYF. V gene TRBV3-1 (or the pseudogene TRBV3-2) combines with J gene TRBJ2-5, with 11 nucleotides matching TRBD2. The CDR3 length is 16 residues. Germline CDR1 and CDR2: LGHDT and YNNKEL (reference sequence). The V gene end was trimmed by 0 bases and the J gene end by 7 bases; junction bases not matched to a gene: 7.

The chain links TRBV30 to TRBJ2-7, with D possibly matching TRBD1 (5 bases). The length of the CDR3 is 11 residues. The germline V gene encodes CDR1 GTSNPN and CDR2 SVGIG (reference sequence). With 4 bases removed from V and 4 bases from J, the gap between germline ends came to 8 bases. CDR3: CAWKTVYEQYF. The DNA for the CDR3 is TGTGCCTGGAAGACAGTATACGAGCAGTACTTC.

The chain has TRBV9 and TRBJ2-1; 7 bases match TRBD2. The length of the CDR3 is 17 residues. The V segment lost 4 bases and the J segment 0 bases; nucleotides outside the gene matches: 10. From germline, CDR1 is SGDLS and CDR2 YYNGEE. CDR3 residues: CASSPPSGDHSYNEQFF. The CDR3 DNA reads TGTGCCAGCAGCCCACCCAGCGGGGACCACTCCTACAATGAGCAGTTCTTC.

Only one count was recorded for this clone. The V call is TRBV5-8, the J call TRBJ1-2, with D maybe TRBD1 (5 bases). This CDR3 has 15 residues. Germline CDR1 and CDR2: SGHTS and YDEGEE. V lost 4 bases, J lost 2 bases, and 15 bases lay in between. CDR3 region: CASSGGGSINYGYTF. The CDR3 DNA reads TGTGCCAGCAGCGGTGGGGGGTCGATAAACTATGGCTACACCTTC.

V and J are TRBV29-1 and TRBJ2-5, with 7 bases fitting TRBD1. J gave up 3 bases and V 1 base, and 8 bases lay outside the gene matches. The CDR3 is 15 residues long. Germline assignment: CDR1 SQVTM and CDR2 ANQGSEA. The chain's CDR3 is CSVEVHRDREETQYF. The DNA for the CDR3 is TGCAGCGTTGAAGTACATAGGGACAGAGAAGAGACCCAGTACTTC.

This sequence joins TRBV2 and TRBJ2-2, with a possible D match to TRBD1 (6 bases). The germline V gene has CDR1 SNHLY and CDR2 FYNNEI. The CDR3 covers 14 residues. V was trimmed by 4 bases and J by 5 bases, leaving 11 bases between them. CDR3 nucleotides: TGTGCCAGCAGTGTGAGAGGACAGACCGGGGAGCTGTTTTTT. Protein sequence: CASSVRGQTGELFF.